This T cell receptor beta chain was identified during a study of T cell repertoires in cytomegalovirus infection. In the study overall: Alongside well-studied HLA-B-restricted CMV epitopes, recently identified HLA-C-restricted CMV epitopes were also used. TCR beta signatures that were public indicated CMV infection and matching HLA type. Study results and caveats: The study identified carriers of CMV plus the relevant HLA from cumulative public TCR beta family frequency.

One entry per CDR3 protein, called by TCRdb with MiXCR from the reads. The sample carries about a million distinct CDR3 sequences, approximately 32% recorded once. This clonotype has only one observation. Its antigen is undetermined. The material sequenced was cultured CD8+ T cells from PBMCs, taken from culture after CMV antigen stimulation. This TCR was recovered from a human donor in good health (CMV status not recorded). Some clones in this sample may be carry-over from other donors' samples.

CDR3 region: CASSESRTAQETQYF. The CDR3 nucleotides are TGCGCCAGCAGTGAGTCCCGGACAGCCCAAGAGACCCAGTACTTC. The chain employs TRBV10-1 and TRBJ2-5; maybe TRBD1 (6 bases). The V end lost 0 bases, the J end lost 1 base, and 9 bases lay between the germline ends. The CDR3 runs 15 residues. Germline CDR1 is WNHNN and CDR2 is SYGVQD (reference sequence).